The 20 T cell receptor beta chains below were found in one sample sequenced in a study of cytomegalovirus exposure and HLA in healthy donors. Repertoires were generated with immunoSEQ multiplex PCR, while TCRdb's copy carries only in-frame clones and drops some. Of around 130,000 clones in the sample, 85% were seen once. Sequencing was carried out using PBMCs. The receptors derive from a woman in her twenties or thirties in good health and CMV-seronegative.

This chain uses TRBV19 with TRBJ1-4; the D gene is possibly TRBD1 (5 bases). Germline assignment: CDR1 LNHDA and CDR2 SQIVND (reference sequence). V was shortened by 4 bases and J by 1 base, with 13 bases between the two germline ends. The CDR3 length is 16 residues. In DNA, the CDR3 is TGTGCCAGTAGTACCCTTCCGGGACTAACTAATGAAAAACTGTTTTTT. It specifies CASSTLPGLTNEKLFF.

The chain has TRBV7-8 and TRBJ1-3, with D possibly being TRBD1 (5 bases). V was trimmed by 4 bases and J by 2 bases, leaving 21 bases between them. Germline CDR1 reads SGHVS; CDR2 reads FQNEAQ. The CDR3 extends over 18 amino acids. CDR3 loop: CASSSYPGDSWAGNTIYF. CDR3 DNA: TGTGCCAGCAGCTCCTACCCCGGGGACTCCTGGGCTGGAAACACCATATATTTT.

The CDR3 loop reads CASRTSGGYNEQFF. CDR3 nucleotide sequence: TGTGCCAGCAGGACTAGCGGGGGATACAATGAGCAGTTCTTC. V gene TRBV27 combines with J gene TRBJ2-1; 12 nucleotides match TRBD2. The J segment lost 4 bases and the V segment lost 6 bases, leaving 1 base of the junction unmatched. Germline CDR1 and CDR2: MNHEY and SMNVEV (reference sequence). The CDR3 totals 14 residues.

V usage is TRBV9 and J usage is TRBJ2-1; D not certain. Trimming removed 0 bases from V and 3 bases from J, with 13 bases in between. Looked up from germline, CDR1 is SGDLS and CDR2 is YYNGEE. This CDR3 comprises 16 residues. The CDR3 spells CASSVAVAGDYNEQFF. As DNA, the CDR3 is TGTGCCAGCAGCGTAGCTGTGGCAGGCGACTACAATGAGCAGTTCTTC. Full variable domain (rest looked up from reference TRBV9 and TRBJ2-1): DSGVTQTPKHLITATGQRVTLRCSPRSGDLSVYWYQQSLDQGLQFLIQYYNGEERAKGNILERFSAQQFPDLHSELNLSSLELGDSALYFCASSVAVAGDYNEQFFGPGTRLTVL.

This chain connects TRBV9 to TRBJ2-1; TRBD2 aligns across 10 bases. The germline V gene has CDR1 SGDLS and CDR2 YYNGEE. The CDR3 has 14 residues. The J segment lost 7 bases and the V segment lost 2 bases, leaving 3 bases of the junction unmatched. This chain's CDR3 is CASSVKAGGNEQFF. The CDR3 DNA reads TGTGCCAGCAGCGTCAAAGCGGGGGGGAATGAGCAGTTCTTC. The full variable domain, rest sourced from reference TRBV9 and TRBJ2-1, is DSGVTQTPKHLITATGQRVTLRCSPRSGDLSVYWYQQSLDQGLQFLIQYYNGEERAKGNILERFSAQQFPDLHSELNLSSLELGDSALYFCASSVKAGGNEQFFGPGTRLTVL.

This clone was counted a few times. The gene calls are TRBV19 and TRBJ1-2, with a weak D call TRBD1 (5 bases). CDR1 LNHDA and CDR2 SQIVND come from the germline V gene (reference sequence). Deletions cut 7 bases from V and 3 bases from J, with 18 bases between. This CDR3 has 15 amino acids. Written as DNA, the CDR3 is TGTGCCAGTAAAGGACAACGGGGAGGGGACTATGGCTACACCTTC. This translates into CASKGQRGGDYGYTF.

This clone was detected only a few times. The rearrangement joins TRBV7-8 to TRBJ2-5; TRBD1 might be the D (7 bases). The V gene's germline CDR1 is SGHVS and CDR2 FQNEAQ. This CDR3 has 17 amino acids. V was pared by 4 bases and J by 5 bases, with 23 bases between. Here the CDR3 reads CASSSGGPQGRGETQYF. The CDR3 nucleotides are TGTGCCAGCAGCTCAGGGGGGCCGCAGGGCCGCGGGGAGACCCAGTACTTC. Looking up the rest from reference TRBV7-8 and TRBJ2-5 gives the full variable domain: GAGVSQSPRYKVAKRGQDVALRCDPISGHVSLFWYQQALGQGPEFLTYFQNEAQLDKSGLPSDRFFAERPEGSVSTLKIQRTQQEDSAVYLCASSSGGPQGRGETQYFGPGTRLLVL.

This chain uses TRBV7-3 with TRBJ2-1, with TRBD2 as a possible D gene (5 bases). The germline V gene encodes CDR1 SGHTA and CDR2 FQGTGA. The CDR3 totals 15 residues. The ends were cut back, 6 bases at V and 5 bases at J, with 17 bases in the middle. In nucleotides, the CDR3 is TGTGCCAGCAGGAGAGAACTCGCCGGGGACAATGAGCAGTTCTTC. It yields the protein CASRRELAGDNEQFF.

This clone has at least ten counts. The chain links TRBV27 to TRBJ2-7, with 15 bases identical to TRBD2. After removal of 3 bases from V and 5 bases from J, the junction contained 14 bases not matched to a gene. The CDR3 covers 19 residues. CDR1 and CDR2 (germline): MNHEY, SMNVEV (reference sequence). The CDR3 DNA follows: TGTGCCAGCAGTTTTTTCTATACCCCCGGGACTAGCGGGGGGCACGAGCAGTACTTC. Residues: CASSFFYTPGTSGGHEQYF.

The chain uses TRBV7-2 and TRBJ2-2; the match to TRBD2 covers 12 bases. Germline V CDR1 and CDR2: SGHTA, FQGNSA. The ends lost 11 bases at V and 0 bases at J; junction bases unmatched: 4. The CDR3 is 15 residues long. The CDR3: CALGTSGSNTGELFF. DNA for the CDR3: TGTGCCCTAGGGACTAGCGGGTCGAACACCGGGGAGCTGTTTTTT.

The V call is TRBV9, the J call TRBJ2-3, with 14 bases lining up with TRBD2. CDR1 is SGDLS and CDR2 is YYNGEE in the germline V gene. The J segment lost 8 bases and the V segment lost 4 bases, leaving 24 bases of the junction unmatched. The length of the CDR3 is 21 residues. CDR3 in DNA: TGTGCCAGCAGCTCCCGCGGGGTCTGGGGACTAGCGGGGGAGCCTCCCGGTACGCAGTATTTT. The encoded protein is CASSSRGVWGLAGEPPGTQYF.

The J gene is TRBJ2-7, the V gene TRBV11-2; the match to TRBD1 covers 8 bases. The germline CDR1 and CDR2 sequences are SGHAT and FQNNGV. CDR3 length equals 15 residues. V trimming: 5 bases; J trimming: 0 bases; junction bases outside the gene matches: 6. CDR3 nucleotide sequence: TGTGCCAGCAGCACTGACAGGGGTCGCTCCTACGAGCAGTACTTC. Amino acids: CASSTDRGRSYEQYF.

The chain uses TRBV5-1 and TRBJ2-5; possible D gene TRBD2, 7 bases. This CDR3 region has 17 residues. The germline V gene has CDR1 SGHRS and CDR2 YFSETQ. Trimming pared 0 bases from V and 2 bases from J, leaving 17 bases between. The CDR3, as DNA: TGCGCCAGCAGCTTGGGGCCTTCCGGGGGGCAGCAAGAGACCCAGTACTTC. Amino acids: CASSLGPSGGQQETQYF.

This CDR3 reads CASNDGRFGSEKLFF. The CDR3 nucleotides read TGTGCCAGCAATGACGGCCGTTTCGGGAGTGAAAAACTGTTTTTT. This chain joins TRBV6-5 and TRBJ1-4, with D uncertain. Germline assignment: CDR1 MNHEY and CDR2 SVGAGI. V was cut by 7 bases and J by 7 bases, with 19 bases left in between. The CDR3 loop spans 15 amino acids.

This chain connects TRBV4-2 to TRBJ2-2; 12 bases line up with TRBD2. V shed 4 bases, J shed 1 base, and the junction held 7 bases outside the gene matches. The CDR3 spans 18 residues. The germline gives CDR1 LGHNA, CDR2 YNFKEQ. CDR3 nucleotide sequence: TGTGCCAGCAGCCCTCGACTAGCGGGGGCCCAGAACACCGGGGAGCTGTTTTTT. This translates into CASSPRLAGAQNTGELFF.

V is TRBV5-4 and J is TRBJ2-5; D may be TRBD2 (6 bases). Germline V gene sequence: CDR1 SGHNT, CDR2 YYREEE (reference sequence). Deletions cut 3 bases from V and 4 bases from J, with 7 bases between. CDR3 size: 12 residues. The CDR3 nucleotides are TGTGCCAGCAGCTGGAGGGGAGAGACCCAGTACTTC. Protein product: CASSWRGETQYF.

This rearrangement joins TRBV11-2 to TRBJ2-2, with 8 bases that match TRBD2. V shed 0 bases and J 5 bases; nucleotides not matched to a gene: 2. Germline-derived CDR1 and CDR2 are SGHAT and FQNNGV. CDR3 size: 15 residues. CDR3 nucleotide sequence: TGTGCCAGCAGCTTAGAGGCGGGGGGTACCGGGGAGCTGTTTTTT. Residues: CASSLEAGGTGELFF.

The J gene is TRBJ2-3, the V gene TRBV6-6; 8 nucleotides line up with TRBD2. Germline V gives CDR1 MNHNY, CDR2 SVGAGI (reference sequence). This CDR3 contains 15 residues. V gave up 11 bases and J gave up 2 bases; unmatched junction bases: 12. The CDR3 sequence: CASRPGGGTTDTQYF. CDR3 in DNA: TGTGCCTCCCGGCCAGGCGGGGGGACCACAGATACGCAGTATTTT.

In DNA, the CDR3 is TGTGCCAGCAGCGAGACAGGGGGCGTCAATCAGCCCCAGCATTTT. It encodes CASSETGGVNQPQHF. This chain links TRBV5-5 with TRBJ1-5; 10 bases agree with TRBD1. The junction had 4 bases not matched to a gene; V was cut back by 4 bases and J by 3 bases. Germline V gene lookup returns CDR1 SGHKS and CDR2 YYEKEE (reference sequence). The CDR3 length is 15 residues.

The CDR3 protein is CASSDRGGSEKLFF. The CDR3 DNA follows: TGTGCCAGCAGCGACAGGGGAGGGAGTGAAAAACTGTTTTTT. The chain couples TRBV7-8 to TRBJ1-4; 8 nucleotides match TRBD1. The CDR3 runs to 14 residues. Losses at the gene ends were 5 bases for V and 7 bases for J; bases not matched to a gene: 6. Germline-derived CDR1 and CDR2 are SGHVS and FQNEAQ.